This section outlines one T cell receptor beta chain sequence together with its context. Its antigen remains unknown. This sample was taken from a study of T cell responses to AZD1222 COVID-19 vaccine. Overall study findings and caveats: The donors showed a predominance of white British ancestry and of females, with possible underestimation of clonal diversity. Repertoire samples came only from after the peak T cell response. Two AZD1222 administrations were followed by greater Spike-specific TCR breadth and depth.

The CDR3 is 15 amino acids. Germline V CDR1 and CDR2: MNHEY, SVGAGI. V was cut by 7 bases and J by 1 base, with 16 bases left in between. TCRdb keeps only in-frame clones here, not all; method: immunoSEQ multiplex PCR. The profile shows more than 150,000 clones, about 91% of them singletons. Sample: peripheral blood, taken on day 0 of AZD1222 vaccination. This receptor was identified in an adult in good health. The chain combines TRBV6-5 with TRBJ1-1; D possibly corresponds to TRBD1 (5 bases). CDR3 in amino acids: CASNTDSSRNTEAFF. The CDR3 DNA reads TGTGCCAGCAACACCGACAGTAGCCGGAACACTGAAGCTTTCTTT.